This T cell receptor (beta chain) derives from a study of blood T cell repertoires in COVID-19. About the study: PBMCs, B-cell-depleted T cells, or T cells were the source of the cDNA or gDNA that made up the material.

Per germline, CDR1 SGHKS and CDR2 YYEKEE (reference sequence). The CDR3 extends over 15 amino acids. Trimming removed 4 bases from V and 3 bases from J; junction bases left unmatched: 6. TCRdb keeps only in-frame clones here, not all; method: immunoSEQ multiplex PCR. The data hold about 170,000 clones, with approximately 82% observed a single time. The sample consisted of peripheral blood. The chain has TRBV5-5 and TRBJ2-3; 9 bases map to TRBD1. This TCR derives from a woman of 80 years or more with acute or convalescent COVID-19. CDR3 DNA sequence: TGTGCCAGCAGCCGCGGACAGGGGCAGACAGATACGCAGTATTTT. Amino acid sequence: CASSRGQGQTDTQYF.